The subject of this entry is one T cell receptor beta chain. Its antigen remains undetermined. A read error may be the cause here, since a much bigger clone is one base away. The germline V gene yields SGDLS for CDR1 and YYNGEE for CDR2. The CDR3 starts with the cysteine, ends with the phenylalanine, and has 15 residues. The entry retains the CDR3 DNA only, 45 bases that are in frame from base 1. These data belong to a study of breast tumors, draining lymph nodes, adjacent tissues (dated by TCRdb to about 2016). Regarding the complete study: TCR beta repertoires were compared across tumor, adjacent nontumor tissue and axillary lymph nodes obtained from breast cancer patients. In human breast cancer, the study set out to evaluate how tumor, surrounding tissue and draining lymph node repertoires relate to one another and whether T cells may move between these sites.

The paper as a whole reports these results and caveats: In luminal-like breast cancer, tumor and nontumor tissue repertoires resembled each other significantly more than in basal-like breast cancer. The data were considered consistent with most tumor T cells being derived from the lymph node and subsequently expanding within tumor tissue. The conclusion that tumor T cells originate in lymph nodes was presented as consistent with a hypothesis rather than as directly demonstrated. T-cell repertoire diversity in tumors was found to be lower than in lymph nodes but higher than in nontumor tissue, and preferential V and J gene usage was observed.

Sequencing instrument: Illumina HiSeq 2000. Multiplex PCR amplification was used to generate the TCR beta chain libraries. The amplified TCR beta chain products were analyzed by high-throughput sequencing. TCRdb ran its own pipeline on the public reads, namely fastp trimming at Q25 and MiXCR clone calling, and kept in-frame beta chains. CDR3 protein duplicates are merged, each entry listing the most common genes and DNA. Counted in this sample were approximately 280,000 distinct CDR3 sequences; 30% of them appeared once. Of the sample, 0.85% to 1.2% is held by the ten largest clones. The lymph node samples were taken from the axillary draining lymph nodes of breast cancer patients.

The chain couples TRBV9 to TRBJ2-1; TRBD2 is perhaps the D gene, given 7 matching bases. Sequenced input: axillary lymph node tissue. The origin of this receptor is a female donor with breast cancer. Some clones in this sample may be carry-over from other donors' samples. The CDR3 is CASSETGGPYNEPFF. In nucleotide form, the sequence is TGTGCCAGCAGCGAAACGGGGGGCCCCTACAATGAGCCGTTCTTC.